This T cell receptor (beta chain) was captured by sequencing in a study of blood T cell repertoires in COVID-19. This CDR3 spans 15 amino acids. From germline, CDR1 is SGHTA and CDR2 FQGNSA. Trimming removed 1 base at V and 0 bases at J, with 7 bases between. Participants, about 18 to 90 years old, spanned more than 20 US areas. Symptom resolution, clearance, or two negative PCRs marked donors in Cohort 3 as recovered. In the original workflow: Amplified reference gene primers provided the basis for estimating nucleated cell counts. The table came from immunoSEQ multiplex PCR; TCRdb's copy has only in-frame clones and leaves some out. That table gives V, J and clone size, and the DNA gave D and trimming. The data hold approximately 160,000 clones, with roughly 83% observed a single time.

The sequenced sample was PBMCs or T cells enriched from blood (not recorded which). This chain joins TRBV7-2 and TRBJ2-4; no clear D gene. The receptor comes from a woman in her forties or fifties who had recovered from COVID-19. The DNA of the CDR3 is TGTGCCAGCAGCTTAGACAGAATAGCCAAAAACATTCAGTACTTC. The encoded protein is CASSLDRIAKNIQYF.